A selection of T cell receptor beta chains follows, all from one sample in a study of cytomegalovirus exposure and HLA in healthy donors. TCRdb keeps only in-frame clones here, not all; method: immunoSEQ multiplex PCR. The table shows tens of thousands of clones, with over 60% occurring only once. Sequencing was carried out using PBMCs. The receptor set was obtained from a young man in good health and CMV-seropositive. Both conserved end residues are part of each CDR3. A D gene is named only where the DNA matches it firmly. The listing skips clone size in some rows; elsewhere it reads once, few, many or a size class.

D: NA
size: NA
V: TRBV15
J: TRBJ1-1
DNA: TGTGCCACCAGCAGAGTAGGTCGGGTTGGCATGAACACTGAAGCTTTCTTT
CDR3: CATSRVGRVGMNTEAFF

D: NA
size: NA
V: TRBV7-2
J: TRBJ1-5
DNA: TGTGCCAGCAGCTTAGAGCCACATCAGCCCCAGCATTTT
CDR3: CASSLEPHQPQHF

D: NA
size: NA
V: TRBV6-5
J: TRBJ1-2
DNA: TGTGCCAGCAGTTATACCCCAGGGTTTGGCTACACCTTC
CDR3: CASSYTPGFGYTF

D: TRBD1
size: few
V: TRBV5-1
J: TRBJ2-7
DNA: TGCGCCAGCAGCTCTGGGACAGGCGCCGAGCAGTACTTC
CDR3: CASSSGTGAEQYF

D: TRBD2
size: NA
V: TRBV5-4
J: TRBJ2-7
DNA: TGTGCCAGCAGCTTGCAGGCGGGGGGTGGTGAGCAGTACTTC
CDR3: CASSLQAGGGEQYF

D: TRBD1
size: once
V: TRBV7-9
J: TRBJ2-1
DNA: TGTGCCAGCAGCCGGGACAGGAAGCCTAATGAGCAGTTCTTC
CDR3: CASSRDRKPNEQFF

D: TRBD1
size: NA
V: TRBV7-9
J: TRBJ1-2
DNA: TGTGCCAGCAGCCGTTCCGGGACAGGGGAGTGGAACACCTTC
CDR3: CASSRSGTGEWNTF

D: TRBD2
size: NA
V: TRBV6-1
J: TRBJ2-3
DNA: TGTGCCAGCAGTGAAAGCATTGGGACTAGCGGGGGAAGGGAGTATTTT
CDR3: CASSESIGTSGGREYF

D: TRBD1
size: NA
V: TRBV28
J: TRBJ1-1
DNA: TGTGCCAGCAGGGGTGAGGGGGCGCGTGGCACTGAAGCTTTCTTT
CDR3: CASRGEGARGTEAFF

D: NA
size: NA
V: TRBV9
J: TRBJ1-1
DNA: TGTGCCAGCAGCTCTCGCCGGGGGTCTGAAGCTTTCTTT
CDR3: CASSSRRGSEAFF

D: NA
size: NA
V: TRBV13
J: TRBJ1-3
DNA: TGTGCCAGCAGGCTTACAGGGATTCGCGGAAACACCATATATTTT
CDR3: CASRLTGIRGNTIYF

D: TRBD1
size: NA
V: TRBV7-9
J: TRBJ1-3
DNA: TGTGCCAGCAGCTTATCGACAGGGGGTGGAAACACCATATATTTT
CDR3: CASSLSTGGGNTIYF

D: NA
size: NA
V: TRBV9
J: TRBJ1-2
DNA: TGTGCCAGCAGCGTAGGCCAGGGTCTAGGCTATGGCTACACCTTC
CDR3: CASSVGQGLGYGYTF

D: NA
size: NA
V: TRBV6-1
J: TRBJ1-1
DNA: TGTGCCAGCAGTGAACTAAGCGGTCCCTTTGAAGCTTTCTTT
CDR3: CASSELSGPFEAFF

D: NA
size: NA
V: TRBV28
J: TRBJ2-5
DNA: TGTGCCAGCAGTGAGGGAGAGACCCAGTACTTC
CDR3: CASSEGETQYF

D: TRBD2
size: NA
V: TRBV5-4
J: TRBJ2-1
DNA: TGTGCCAGCAGCTTGGCTAGCGGGGGGTGGAGCTCCTACAATGAGCAGTTCTTC
CDR3: CASSLASGGWSSYNEQFF

D: NA
size: NA
V: TRBV7-2
J: TRBJ1-2
DNA: TGTGCCAGCAGCTTAGACGGGAACTATGGCTACACCTTC
CDR3: CASSLDGNYGYTF

D: NA
size: NA
V: TRBV5-1
J: TRBJ2-7
DNA: TGCGCCAGCAGTCCTGGGGTAGCGCAGGACGAGCAGTACTTC
CDR3: CASSPGVAQDEQYF

D: TRBD1
size: few
V: TRBV4-2
J: TRBJ1-2
DNA: TGTGCCAGCAGCAACCGGGACAGGGGTATGAGCTATGGCTACACCTTC
CDR3: CASSNRDRGMSYGYTF

D: TRBD2
size: NA
V: TRBV19
J: TRBJ2-3
DNA: TGTGCCAGTAGCCTGACGGGGGGAGATACGCAGTATTTT
CDR3: CASSLTGGDTQYF

D: NA
size: few
V: TRBV4-3
J: TRBJ1-3
DNA: TGCGCCAGCAGCCAAGATCCTGGCACCAACTCTGGAAACACCATATATTTT
CDR3: CASSQDPGTNSGNTIYF

D: TRBD1
size: NA
V: TRBV27
J: TRBJ1-6
DNA: TGTGCCAGCAGTTTATTTCAGGGGGCATCCTATAATTCACCCCTCCACTTT
CDR3: CASSLFQGASYNSPLHF

D: NA
size: NA
V: TRBV27
J: TRBJ1-3
DNA: TGTGCCAGCAGTTTAGACAGAAGAGGAAACACCATATATTTT
CDR3: CASSLDRRGNTIYF

D: TRBD2
size: NA
V: TRBV5-1
J: TRBJ2-2
DNA: TGCGCCAGCAGCACTAGCGGGGCTAACACCGGGGAGCTGTTTTTT
CDR3: CASSTSGANTGELFF

D: NA
size: NA
V: TRBV7-9
J: TRBJ1-3
DNA: TGTTCCGGGTCAGACTCTGGAAACACCATATATTTT
CDR3: CSGSDSGNTIYF

D: NA
size: once
V: TRBV5-4
J: TRBJ1-2
DNA: TGTGCCAGCAGCGCTACCACAGGGCCACTCGGCTATGGCTACACCTTC
CDR3: CASSATTGPLGYGYTF